Below are 27 T cell receptor beta chains sequenced from a single sample in a study of T cell responses to AZD1222 COVID-19 vaccine. This table comes from immunoSEQ multiplex PCR, and its TCRdb copy is limited to in-frame clones, with some not included. The repertoire holds about 99,000 clones, with over 75% as singletons. Sequenced here: peripheral blood, sampled on day 0 of AZD1222 vaccination. The receptors here all came from an adult in good health.

The chain couples TRBV20-1 to TRBJ1-1; unclear D gene. This CDR3 comprises 10 residues. Trimming took 8 bases from V and 2 from J, leaving 6 bases between them. Germline V lookup: CDR1 DFQATT, CDR2 SNEGSKA (reference sequence). The CDR3 is CSIGNTEAFF. CDR3 in DNA: TGCAGTATTGGAAACACTGAAGCTTTCTTT.

V and J are TRBV5-1 and TRBJ2-7, with TRBD2 matching 10 bases. Per germline, CDR1 SGHRS and CDR2 YFSETQ. The CDR3 is 14 residues long. V lost 4 bases, J lost 6 bases, and 7 bases stayed unmatched. The CDR3 DNA follows: TGCGCCAGCAGCAGTCTAGCGGGGGTGCGCGAGCAGTACTTC. It translates to CASSSLAGVREQYF.

CDR3 sequence (DNA): TGTGCCAGCAGTTATTTCGCGGGGAGAAATGAAAAACTGTTTTTT. This translates into CASSYFAGRNEKLFF. The chain employs TRBV6-5 and TRBJ1-4, with unresolved D. The CDR3 extends over 15 amino acids. V shed 3 bases and J shed 5 bases, with 13 bases lying between them. The V gene's germline CDR1 is MNHEY and CDR2 SVGAGI.

This clone was observed once. This chain connects TRBV7-9 to TRBJ2-1; 8 bases agree with TRBD2. The CDR3 has 13 amino acids. Germline values: CDR1 SEHNR, CDR2 FQNEAQ (reference sequence). The ends lost 7 bases at V and 3 bases at J; junction bases unmatched: 2. CDR3 bases: TGTGCCAGCATCGCGGGAGGCTACAATGAGCAGTTCTTC. Amino acids: CASIAGGYNEQFF. Full variable domain (remainder filled in from reference TRBV7-9 and TRBJ2-1): DTGVSQNPRHKITKRGQNVTFRCDPISEHNRLYWYRQTLGQGPEFLTYFQNEAQLEKSRLLSDRFSAERPKGSFSTLEIQRTEQGDSAMYLCASIAGGYNEQFFGPGTRLTVL.

In the case of this clone: A junction end diverges from the germline sequence, so it may reflect a read error. The chain links TRBV18 to TRBJ1-5; tentatively, D is TRBD1 (6 bases). The CDR3 spans 16 residues. Germline CDR1 reads KGHSH; CDR2 reads LQKENI. Here the CDR3 DNA reads TGTGCCAGCGCACCACCGGGGGGGGGCGGCAATCAGCCCCAGCATTTT. Its translation: CASAPPGGGGNQPQHF.

The chain recombines TRBV24-1 with TRBJ2-3, with D perhaps matching TRBD1 (6 bases). The V and J ends lost 7 bases and 6 bases respectively, with 16 bases between them. The CDR3 has 14 residues. The germline CDR1 and CDR2 sequences are KGHDR and SFDVKD. For the CDR3, the DNA is TGTGCCACCAGATCCGGGACAACCAGGGATACGCAGTATTTT. This codes for CATRSGTTRDTQYF.

The chain recombines TRBV7-2 with TRBJ1-2; D is unresolved. The ends were cut back, 0 bases at V and 6 bases at J, with 8 bases in the middle. Germline assignment: CDR1 SGHTA and CDR2 FQGNSA. The CDR3 sequence is 13 residues long. The CDR3 nucleotides are TGTGCCAGCAGCTTAGCCCCCCTAAATGGCTACACCTTC. It translates to CASSLAPLNGYTF.

J is TRBJ2-5 and V is TRBV5-1, with D tentatively TRBD2 (6 bases). Germline V lookup: CDR1 SGHRS, CDR2 YFSETQ. The CDR3 sequence is 15 residues long. The germline V and J ends were trimmed by 3 bases and 5 bases, with 17 bases remaining between them. The CDR3 sequence: CASSSGPGGEETQYF. The CDR3 bases are TGCGCCAGCAGCTCGGGTCCCGGAGGGGAGGAGACCCAGTACTTC.

The rearrangement uses TRBV19 and TRBJ2-4; D might be TRBD2 (5 bases). This CDR3 has 14 residues. Germline V CDR1 and CDR2: LNHDA, SQIVND (reference sequence). V gave up 6 bases and J gave up 1 base, with 10 bases separating them. CDR3 residues: CASRRDVAKNIQYF. Here the CDR3 DNA reads TGTGCCAGTAGGAGGGATGTTGCCAAAAACATTCAGTACTTC.

The V call is TRBV6-5, the J call TRBJ1-6; no firm D call. Germline CDR1 is MNHEY and CDR2 is SVGAGI. V lost 5 bases to trimming and J lost 9 bases, with 8 bases between them. This CDR3 is built from 12 residues. CDR3 nucleotide sequence: TGTGCCAGCAGTAACCCCCGTTCACCCCTCCACTTT. Amino acid sequence: CASSNPRSPLHF.

DNA of the CDR3: TGCGCCAGCAGCTCCACAGGGGGGAGCACTGAAGCTTTCTTT. Residues: CASSSTGGSTEAFF. The chain is built from TRBV5-1 and TRBJ1-1; 8 bases agree with TRBD1. The CDR3 is 14 amino acids. The ends lost 3 bases at V and 4 bases at J; junction bases unmatched: 5. Germline values: CDR1 SGHRS, CDR2 YFSETQ.

The V call is TRBV7-9, the J call TRBJ2-5; TRBD1 aligns across 9 bases. Unmatched junction bases numbered 8, after V lost 4 bases and J lost 2 bases. The CDR3 runs 16 residues. Germline CDR1 is SEHNR and CDR2 is FQNEAQ (reference sequence). The CDR3 nucleotides are TGTGCCAGCAGCTCGCGGACAGGGGAGCGACAAGAGACCCAGTACTTC. This gives the protein CASSSRTGERQETQYF.

Only one count was recorded for this clone. The V call is TRBV11-2, the J call TRBJ1-1, with TRBD1 matching 7 bases. The V gene end was trimmed by 2 bases and the J gene end by 0 bases; junction bases not matched to a gene: 9. Germline V gene data show CDR1 as SGHAT and CDR2 as FQNNGV. The CDR3 consists of 17 residues. CDR3 DNA sequence: TGTGCCAGCAGCTTATTAGTGTCAGGACAGGTGAACACTGAAGCTTTCTTT. Protein product: CASSLLVSGQVNTEAFF.

This rearrangement joins TRBV10-3 to TRBJ2-7; D is perhaps TRBD1 or TRBD2 (5 bases each). Germline loops: CDR1 ENHRY, CDR2 SYGVKD. Deletions cut 10 bases from V and 1 base from J, with 17 bases between. The CDR3 length is 14 residues. The CDR3 nucleotides are TGTGCCACCCAAACCGGGACCTTATCCTACGAGCAGTACTTC. Translated, it gives CATQTGTLSYEQYF.

V is TRBV30 and J is TRBJ1-5, with unresolved D. Germline loops: CDR1 GTSNPN, CDR2 SVGIG (reference sequence). The CDR3 loop spans 15 amino acids. The germline V and J ends were trimmed by 3 bases and 0 bases, with 12 bases remaining between them. CDR3 residues: CAWRGKGFSNQPQHF. CDR3 sequence (DNA): TGTGCCTGGAGGGGGAAGGGCTTTAGCAATCAGCCCCAGCATTTT.

The chain links TRBV27 to TRBJ1-5, with 7 bases matching TRBD1. CDR3 size: 15 residues. Germline CDR1 and CDR2: MNHEY and SMNVEV (reference sequence). Trimming cost V 6 bases and J 6 bases; bases outside gene matches: 11. CDR3 DNA sequence: TGTGCCAGCAGGTATAACAGGGGAGGGAGTCAGCCCCAGCATTTT. It yields the protein CASRYNRGGSQPQHF.

In DNA, the CDR3 is TGTGCCAGCAGCTTAAGCGGGACAGGGAATGAAGCTTTCTTT. Encoded protein: CASSLSGTGNEAFF. The chain is built from TRBV3-1 (or the pseudogene TRBV3-2) and TRBJ1-1; 9 bases align to TRBD1. The CDR3 loop spans 14 amino acids. Trimming at V came to 5 bases and at J to 7 bases, leaving 8 bases not matched to a gene. From germline, CDR1 is LGHDT and CDR2 YNNKEL (reference sequence).

This chain joins TRBV7-9 and TRBJ1-1; D possibly corresponds to TRBD1 (5 bases). Trimming left V 1 base short and J 11 bases short, with 11 bases between. The CDR3 spans 12 residues. Germline loops: CDR1 SEHNR, CDR2 FQNEAQ (reference sequence). The CDR3 DNA is TGTGCCAGCAGCTTAGAAAGGGGTGCGGCTTTCTTT. This gives the protein CASSLERGAAFF.

This clone was counted a few times. This chain links TRBV2 with TRBJ2-1, with 10 bases matching TRBD2. CDR1 SNHLY and CDR2 FYNNEI come from the germline V gene. The CDR3 length is 13 residues. CDR3 amino acids: CATTSGRNNEQFF. Here the CDR3 DNA reads TGTGCAACGACTAGCGGGCGTAACAATGAGCAGTTCTTC.

This rearrangement joins TRBV5-6 to TRBJ2-5, with D possibly matching TRBD1 (5 bases). CDR1 SGHDT and CDR2 YYEEEE come from the germline V gene. The CDR3 runs 16 residues. The V and J ends lost 2 bases and 3 bases respectively, with 17 bases between them. The CDR3 here is CASSFFSGYSEETQYF. The CDR3 DNA follows: TGTGCCAGCAGCTTTTTCTCAGGGTACAGTGAAGAGACCCAGTACTTC.

The V call is TRBV6-5, the J call TRBJ1-2; 7 bases are shared with TRBD1. V dropped 6 bases and J dropped 4; count of bases not matched to a gene: 5. The CDR3 covers 13 residues. Germline CDR1 and CDR2: MNHEY and SVGAGI. The CDR3 nucleotides read TGTGCCAGCAGGCCGACAGGGAGCTATGGCTACACCTTC. Its protein is CASRPTGSYGYTF.

The V gene is TRBV4-1, the J gene TRBJ1-4, with a weak D call TRBD1 (5 bases). From germline, CDR1 is MGHRA and CDR2 YSYEKL. The germline V and J ends were trimmed by 1 base and 4 bases, with 10 bases remaining between them. The CDR3 sequence is 15 residues long. DNA of the CDR3: TGCGCCAGCAGCCAAGTCGGGGCGGGTAATGAAAAACTGTTTTTT. Translated, it gives CASSQVGAGNEKLFF.

As DNA, the CDR3 is TGTGCCAGCTCACCACCAAGGAGGGGGCAGAACACTGAAGCTTTCTTT. Amino acids: CASSPPRRGQNTEAFF. The chain carries TRBV18 and TRBJ1-1; 7 bases agree with TRBD1. The CDR3 totals 16 residues. V lost 0 bases to trimming and J lost 1 base; unmatched junction nucleotides: 5. Germline CDR1 is KGHSH and CDR2 is LQKENI.

The gene calls are TRBV27 and TRBJ1-6; possibly TRBD1 for D (5 bases). The CDR3 has 15 amino acids. Germline-derived CDR1 and CDR2 are MNHEY and SMNVEV (reference sequence). V lost 5 bases and J lost 9, with 17 bases in between. The CDR3 DNA is TGTGCCAGCAGTCCCCAGACAGAACTCGTTTCACCCCTCCACTTT. Its protein product is CASSPQTELVSPLHF.

The chain links TRBV3-1 (or the pseudogene TRBV3-2) to TRBJ1-1; D remains ambiguous. The V gene lost 0 bases and the J gene lost 11 bases, with 10 bases spanning the gap. Looked up from germline, CDR1 is LGHDT and CDR2 is YNNKEL (reference sequence). The CDR3 contains 12 residues. The CDR3: CASSQDAQMAFF. CDR3 nucleotide sequence: TGTGCCAGCAGCCAAGATGCGCAGATGGCTTTCTTT.

The V call is TRBV18, the J call TRBJ1-1; no clear D gene. Per the germline V gene, CDR1 is KGHSH and CDR2 is LQKENI. This CDR3 contains 15 residues. The V end was cut by 0 bases, the J end by 0 bases, with 8 bases between. The CDR3 here is CASSPPAQMNTEAFF. The CDR3 coding sequence is TGTGCCAGCTCACCACCGGCACAGATGAACACTGAAGCTTTCTTT.

Worth noting for this clone: The junction differs from germline at one of its ends, possibly a read error. The rearrangement links TRBV6-6 to TRBJ1-2, with D possibly TRBD1 on 5 matching bases. The V gene's germline CDR1 is MNHNY and CDR2 SVGAGI (reference sequence). This CDR3 has 13 amino acids. The CDR3 sequence is CASSPDLGAETLF. CDR3 sequence (DNA): TGTGCCAGCAGCCCTGATTTAGGGGCCGAAACCCTCTTC.